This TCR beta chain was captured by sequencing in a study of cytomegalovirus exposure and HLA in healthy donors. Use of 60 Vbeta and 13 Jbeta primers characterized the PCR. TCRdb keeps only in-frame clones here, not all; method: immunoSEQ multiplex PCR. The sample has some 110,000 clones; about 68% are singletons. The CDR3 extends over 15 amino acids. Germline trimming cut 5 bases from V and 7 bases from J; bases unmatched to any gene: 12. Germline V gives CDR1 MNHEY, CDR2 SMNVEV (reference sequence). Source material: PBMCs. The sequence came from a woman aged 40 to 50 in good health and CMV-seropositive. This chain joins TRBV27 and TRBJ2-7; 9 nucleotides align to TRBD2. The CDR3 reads CASSAISGRVGEQYF. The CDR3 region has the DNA TGTGCCAGCAGTGCTATTAGCGGGAGAGTGGGGGAGCAGTACTTC.